These 22 T cell receptor beta chains originate from one sample sequenced in a study of graft-versus-host responses after intestinal transplantation. The antigens of these receptors remain unknown. TCRdb keeps only in-frame clones here, not all; method: immunoSEQ multiplex PCR. The sample lists about 110,000 clones; roughly 87% were seen once. The sequences come from unstimulated CD4+ T cells sorted from spleen or lymph node cells, collected before transplant. The receptors were sampled from a human donor who was the organ donor for an intestinal transplant.

This clone was recorded only once. The chain joins TRBV6-1 to TRBJ1-1, with D perhaps matching TRBD1 (5 bases). The CDR3 extends over 13 amino acids. The V and J ends lost 3 bases and 5 bases respectively, with 10 bases between them. Germline loops: CDR1 MNHNS, CDR2 SASEGT. The CDR3 loop reads CASSDRVVTEAFF. For the CDR3, the DNA is TGTGCCAGCAGTGACAGGGTGGTTACTGAAGCTTTCTTT.

The CDR3 nucleotides read TGTGCCAGCAGCTTGGGGCTAGCGGGGCCCTCGGGGCAGTACTTC. It encodes CASSLGLAGPSGQYF. This chain connects TRBV5-5 to TRBJ2-7, with TRBD2 matching over 9 bases. The length of the CDR3 is 15 residues. Germline trimming cut 0 bases from V and 9 bases from J; bases unmatched to any gene: 10. CDR1 is SGHKS and CDR2 is YYEKEE in the germline V gene (reference sequence). Together with reference TRBV5-5 and TRBJ2-7, the CDR3 gives the full variable domain: DAGVTQSPTHLIKTRGQQVTLRCSPISGHKSVSWYQQVLGQGPQFIFQYYEKEERGRGNFPDRFSARQFPNYSSELNVNALLLGDSALYLCASSLGLAGPSGQYFGPGTRLTVT.

The chain uses TRBV4-1 and TRBJ2-1, with a possible D match to TRBD2 (5 bases). This CDR3 has 17 residues. Trimming shortened V by 0 bases and J by 5 bases, and 17 bases separated the two germline ends. Germline loops: CDR1 MGHRA, CDR2 YSYEKL. The CDR3 spells CASSQDRRLSWDNEQFF. In nucleotides, the CDR3 is TGCGCCAGCAGCCAAGATCGGAGGTTAAGTTGGGACAATGAGCAGTTCTTC.

This clone was seen a single time. This chain links TRBV5-5 with TRBJ1-3; 7 bases fit TRBD1. The length of the CDR3 is 16 residues. Per germline, CDR1 SGHKS and CDR2 YYEKEE (reference sequence). With V trimmed by 1 base and J by 1 base, 5 bases remained unmatched. The CDR3 DNA sequence: TGTGCCAGCAGCTTGTTGAGGGGGCAATCTGGAAACACCATATATTTT. Protein product: CASSLLRGQSGNTIYF.

Concerning this clone itself: The same CDR3 is also encoded by other DNA sequences in this sample. This chain links TRBV15 with TRBJ2-1; 9 bases map to TRBD2. The CDR3 has 18 residues. Germline V gene lookup returns CDR1 LNHNV and CDR2 YYDKDF (reference sequence). V lost 2 bases and J lost 7; bases outside the gene matches: 15. The chain's CDR3 is CATSRNRGGGAPRNEQFF. As DNA, the CDR3 is TGTGCCACCAGCAGAAATCGGGGCGGGGGGGCGCCGAGGAATGAGCAGTTCTTC.

This clone has only a few counts. The CDR3 loop reads CASSEISYGYTF. The CDR3 nucleotides read TGTGCCAGTAGTGAAATAAGCTATGGCTACACCTTC. The chain links TRBV19 to TRBJ1-2; no clear D. This CDR3 contains 12 residues. CDR1 and CDR2 from the germline V gene are LNHDA and SQIVND (reference sequence). The V and J ends lost 5 bases and 4 bases respectively, with 8 bases between them.

A note on this clone: Other DNA sequences in the sample encode the same CDR3. The chain is built from TRBV6-1 and TRBJ2-5; the match to TRBD1 covers 8 bases. Germline CDR1 and CDR2: MNHNS and SASEGT. This CDR3 comprises 13 residues. V was clipped by 6 bases and J by 3 bases; unmatched bases: 3. CDR3 coding DNA: TGTGCCAGCAGCGAGGACAGGGAAGAGACCCAGTACTTC. Translated: CASSEDREETQYF.

The rearrangement links TRBV11-3 to TRBJ2-5; D is possibly TRBD1 (6 bases). The J call may be faulty, since TRBJ2-7 better matches the DNA end. From germline, CDR1 is SGHNT and CDR2 YENEEA. This CDR3 contains 16 residues. The CDR3 sequence: CASSHFRTARTYEQYF. The CDR3 DNA follows: TGTGCCAGCAGCCATTTCAGGACAGCCCGGACCTACGAGCAGTACTTC.

The V gene is TRBV6-5, the J gene TRBJ1-1, with 7 bases identical to TRBD1. Germline CDR1 and CDR2: MNHEY and SVGAGI. After removal of 6 bases from V and 11 bases from J, the junction contained 12 bases not matched to a gene. The CDR3 totals 13 residues. For the CDR3, the DNA is TGTGCCAGCAGCCCTACAGGGGTAGGCGAGGCTTTCTTT. It encodes CASSPTGVGEAFF.

J is TRBJ1-4 and V is TRBV6-1; no clear D gene. The CDR3 totals 13 residues. V lost 5 bases and J lost 7, with 11 bases in between. Looked up from germline, CDR1 is MNHNS and CDR2 is SASEGT. The CDR3 DNA follows: TGTGCCAGCAGTCGGTACCTCGGTGAAAAACTGTTTTTT. Protein product: CASSRYLGEKLFF.

Comments on this clone: One end of the junction does not line up with germline, which may come from a read error. The CDR3 loop is CANSYGLNYGYTF. CDR3 nucleotides: TGTGCCAACAGTTACGGACTTAACTATGGCTACACCTTC. The chain has TRBV6-6 and TRBJ1-2; no clear D. The CDR3 consists of 13 residues. CDR1 is MNHNY and CDR2 is SVGAGI in the germline V gene (reference sequence).

The rearrangement links TRBV15 to TRBJ2-7; D may be TRBD2 (6 bases). V was pared by 5 bases and J by 2 bases, with 16 bases between. The germline V gene encodes CDR1 LNHNV and CDR2 YYDKDF (reference sequence). CDR3 length equals 15 residues. The chain's CDR3 is CATSSSLTGAYEQYF. CDR3 bases: TGTGCCACCAGCTCATCTTTAACGGGAGCCTACGAGCAGTACTTC.

The chain employs TRBV27 and TRBJ2-3; unclear D gene. This CDR3 spans 14 amino acids. V lost 6 bases to trimming and J lost 3 bases, with 13 bases between them. The germline V gene has CDR1 MNHEY and CDR2 SMNVEV (reference sequence). The CDR3 DNA follows: TGTGCCAGCAGGCCCCCCGACGGGACAGATACGCAGTATTTT. Amino acid sequence: CASRPPDGTDTQYF.

The chain is built from TRBV6-1 and TRBJ2-7; 10 bases agree with TRBD2. Germline V gene sequence: CDR1 MNHNS, CDR2 SASEGT. The CDR3 extends over 15 amino acids. The J segment lost 1 base and the V segment lost 5 bases, leaving 5 bases of the junction unmatched. The CDR3 here is CASSKGTSVSYEQYF. CDR3 coding DNA: TGTGCCAGCAGTAAGGGGACTAGCGTATCCTACGAGCAGTACTTC.

The rearrangement links TRBV4-1 to TRBJ1-5, with 7 bases identical to TRBD1. V shed 7 bases, J shed 2 bases, and the junction held 11 bases outside the gene matches. The germline V gene has CDR1 MGHRA and CDR2 YSYEKL. The CDR3 covers 16 residues. In DNA, the CDR3 is TGCGCCAGCACCTCGGAACAGGGGAAAGGCAATCAGCCCCAGCATTTT. Its protein is CASTSEQGKGNQPQHF.

The chain couples TRBV6-6 to TRBJ2-7, with TRBD1 matching 7 bases. V trimming: 4 bases; J trimming: 2 bases; junction bases outside the gene matches: 2. Germline V lookup: CDR1 MNHNY, CDR2 SVGAGI (reference sequence). The CDR3 runs 13 residues. In nucleotides, the CDR3 is TGTGCCAGCAGTTTCGGGACAGCCTACGAGCAGTACTTC. Its protein is CASSFGTAYEQYF.

This chain uses TRBV6-5 with TRBJ2-7; 7 bases match TRBD1. From germline, CDR1 is MNHEY and CDR2 SVGAGI. CDR3 size: 16 residues. J gave up 2 bases and V 2 bases, and 9 bases lay outside the gene matches. This CDR3 is CASSYHSGTAPYEQYF. The CDR3 bases are TGTGCCAGCAGTTACCACTCCGGGACAGCACCCTACGAGCAGTACTTC.

The gene calls are TRBV18 and TRBJ2-1; 11 nucleotides agree with TRBD2. This CDR3 comprises 17 residues. The trim removed 0 bases at V and 2 bases at J, leaving 3 bases unmatched. Per germline, CDR1 KGHSH and CDR2 LQKENI. CDR3 sequence reads: CASSPPSGRAPYNEQFF. The CDR3 DNA is TGTGCCAGCTCACCACCTAGCGGGAGGGCGCCCTACAATGAGCAGTTCTTC. The full variable domain, with the rest looked up from reference TRBV18 and TRBJ2-1, is NAGVMQNPRHLVRRRGQEARLRCSPMKGHSHVYWYRQLPEEGLKFMVYLQKENIIDESGMPKERFSAEFPKEGPSILRIQQVVRGDSAAYFCASSPPSGRAPYNEQFFGPGTRLTVL.

DNA of the CDR3: TGTGCCAGCAGCTTAGCCATTAGGACAGGGACAGATACGCAGTATTTT. Residues: CASSLAIRTGTDTQYF. The chain is built from TRBV7-2 and TRBJ2-3; TRBD1 agrees at 8 bases. The CDR3 has 16 residues. CDR1 and CDR2 (germline): SGHTA, FQGNSA. The V segment lost 0 bases and the J segment 3 bases; nucleotides outside the gene matches: 5.

This clone has only one observation. The genes are TRBV11-2 and TRBJ2-2; TRBD2 matches 9 bases. Germline V gives CDR1 SGHAT, CDR2 FQNNGV. The length of the CDR3 is 18 residues. Germline trimming cut 0 bases from V and 2 bases from J; bases unmatched to any gene: 7. In DNA, the CDR3 is TGTGCCAGCAGCTTAGATATGGTAGCGGGGGCCAACACCGGGGAGCTGTTTTTT. Translating gives CASSLDMVAGANTGELFF.

This sequence joins TRBV27 and TRBJ2-7; the D gene is possibly TRBD2 (5 bases). V lost 3 bases, J lost 3 bases, and 9 bases lay in between. The germline V gene has CDR1 MNHEY and CDR2 SMNVEV (reference sequence). CDR3 length: 13 residues. This CDR3 is CASSFGLFYEQYF. The CDR3 DNA reads TGTGCCAGCAGTTTCGGACTGTTCTACGAGCAGTACTTC.

The V and J genes are TRBV9 and TRBJ1-1, with unresolved D. Germline loops: CDR1 SGDLS, CDR2 YYNGEE. V lost 0 bases and J lost 7, with 16 bases in between. This CDR3 is built from 15 residues. CDR3 protein: CASSVDFGSDGEAFF. CDR3 bases: TGTGCCAGCAGCGTAGATTTCGGATCCGACGGTGAAGCTTTCTTT. Variable domain in full (rest from reference TRBV9 and TRBJ1-1): DSGVTQTPKHLITATGQRVTLRCSPRSGDLSVYWYQQSLDQGLQFLIQYYNGEERAKGNILERFSAQQFPDLHSELNLSSLELGDSALYFCASSVDFGSDGEAFFGQGTRLTVV.